The clone carrying this TCR beta chain was counted only a few times. No antigen is known for it. The CDR3 covers 16 residues. The V end was cut by 4 bases, the J end by 4 bases, with 20 bases between. The authors prepared the TCRbeta library with unique molecular identifiers. Each CDR3 protein is one row after TCRdb ran MiXCR on the PCR reads. The sample carries about 980,000 distinct CDR3 sequences, about 26% recorded once. The data were obtained in a study of T-cell reconstitution after alpha-beta-depleted transplantation in children. Study-wide findings and caveats: High day-60 TCRbeta diversity in some patients came from surviving recipient T cells and thymic progenitors. After one year, T-cell counts and TCRbeta diversity mostly came from new T cells. Several hundred rapidly expanded clones from non-depleted graft cells reportedly supplied alpha-beta T cells about two months post-transplant.

This chain uses TRBV12-3 or TRBV12-4 with TRBJ2-7; a possible D gene is TRBD2 (6 bases). The starting material was PBMCs, mostly from graft donor cells, obtained 360 days after TCRalphabeta/CD19-depleted stem cell transplant. This clonotype originated in a boy younger than two who had a stem cell transplant for SCID, so the T cells may come from the graft donor. The chain's CDR3 is CASSSISGTGAYEQYF. For the CDR3, the DNA is TGTGCCAGCAGTTCTATCTCCGGGACGGGAGCTTACGAGCAGTACTTC.